One sample yielded the 8 T cell receptor beta chains listed below, sequenced in a study of blood T cell repertoires in COVID-19. The protocol was immunoSEQ multiplex PCR, while the TCRdb copy is restricted to in-frame clones and leaves out a portion. Of about 70,000 clones listed, 81% are singletons. The sample consisted of peripheral blood. Source of these receptors: a woman aged 65 to 85 with acute or convalescent COVID-19.

This clone was counted only a few times. Additional DNA sequences in this sample encode the identical CDR3. The rearrangement links TRBV12-3 or TRBV12-4 to TRBJ2-5; 11 bases map to TRBD1. The CDR3 loop spans 13 amino acids. Trimming cost V 6 bases and J 5 bases; bases outside gene matches: 2. This CDR3 reads CASSRDRGETQYF. CDR3 nucleotides: TGTGCCAGCAGCCGGGACAGGGGGGAGACCCAGTACTTC.

This clone was seen a single time. The chain combines TRBV4-1 with TRBJ2-1; TRBD1 is a possible D gene (5 bases). CDR1 and CDR2 (germline): MGHRA, YSYEKL. CDR3 length: 13 amino acids. V lost 5 bases and J lost 10, with 15 bases in between. CDR3 coding DNA: TGCGCCAGCAGCATCACAACAGGACAAGAGCAGTTCTTC. Protein sequence: CASSITTGQEQFF.

The gene calls are TRBV7-9 and TRBJ1-2; 9 positions match TRBD1. CDR3 size: 14 residues. The V segment lost 4 bases and the J segment 5 bases; nucleotides outside the gene matches: 5. The germline CDR1 and CDR2 sequences are SEHNR and FQNEAQ (reference sequence). The CDR3 sequence is CASSSQGALYGYTF. CDR3 DNA: TGTGCCAGCAGCTCACAGGGGGCATTATATGGCTACACCTTC.

The chain recombines TRBV4-1 with TRBJ2-7; 7 positions agree with TRBD2. CDR3 length equals 15 residues. Germline assignment: CDR1 MGHRA and CDR2 YSYEKL. Trimming took 4 bases from V and 4 from J; bases not matched to a gene: 10. This CDR3 reads CASSPPKTGGYEQYF. CDR3 DNA sequence: TGCGCCAGCAGCCCCCCTAAGACGGGGGGATACGAGCAGTACTTC.

The chain joins TRBV5-1 to TRBJ2-1; 11 positions agree with TRBD2. The CDR3 consists of 16 residues. Germline-derived CDR1 and CDR2 are SGHRS and YFSETQ. The trim removed 3 bases at V and 6 bases at J, leaving 8 bases unmatched. CDR3 nucleotide sequence: TGCGCCAGCAGCTCGGAATTAGCGGGAGGGCCCAATGAGCAGTTCTTC. Its protein is CASSSELAGGPNEQFF.

In this sample, this clone is medium-sized. The V and J genes are TRBV2 and TRBJ2-7, with 14 bases aligning to TRBD2. The germline V gene has CDR1 SNHLY and CDR2 FYNNEI. V dropped 8 bases and J dropped 6; count of bases not matched to a gene: 9. The CDR3 has 15 amino acids. The DNA of the CDR3 is TGTGCCAGCTCAAGACTAGCGGGAGGGATCCGCGAGCAGTACTTC. Its translation: CASSRLAGGIREQYF. Using reference TRBV2 and TRBJ2-7 for the parts outside the CDR3, the full variable domain is EPEVTQTPSHQVTQMGQEVILRCVPISNHLYFYWYRQILGQKVEFLVSFYNNEISEKSEIFDDQFSVERPDGSNFTLKIRSTKLEDSAMYFCASSRLAGGIREQYFGPGTRLTVT.

This sequence joins TRBV27 and TRBJ2-1; D possibly corresponds to TRBD1 (5 bases). The CDR3 is 12 amino acids. CDR1 is MNHEY and CDR2 is SMNVEV in the germline V gene (reference sequence). Trimming pared 6 bases from V and 4 bases from J, leaving 7 bases between. CDR3 region: CASSRQYNEQFF. CDR3 DNA sequence: TGTGCCAGCAGCCGACAGTACAATGAGCAGTTCTTC.

V usage is TRBV19 and J usage is TRBJ1-2; unclear D gene. V gave up 3 bases and J gave up 0 bases, with 5 bases separating them. The CDR3 consists of 13 residues. Germline CDR1 is LNHDA and CDR2 is SQIVND (reference sequence). The CDR3 DNA follows: TGTGCCAGTAGTATCCCAGCTAACTATGGCTACACCTTC. Protein product: CASSIPANYGYTF.